This T cell receptor (beta chain) was identified during a study of cytomegalovirus exposure and HLA in healthy donors. On the study more broadly: In an earlier analysis, 95 million to 140 million unique TCR beta sequences were found from 150 million to 200 million T cells. Study-level findings and limits: HLA-A and HLA-B allele assignments for most subjects were reportedly predicted accurately using TCR beta sequences.

Points on this clone: Its specificity is not known.

The V gene lost 8 bases and the J gene lost 5 bases, with 5 bases spanning the gap. Per germline, CDR1 MNHEY and CDR2 SVGAGI. CDR3 size: 10 residues. The PCR employed 60 Vbeta primers together with 13 Jbeta primers. Data came from immunoSEQ multiplex PCR; TCRdb stores just in-frame clones and leaves some out. The profile shows about 160,000 clones, roughly 80% of them singletons. The TCR was taken from a man aged 35 to 55 in good health and CMV-seronegative. The V call is TRBV6-5, the J call TRBJ2-3; D possibly corresponds to TRBD2 (5 bases). The sequencing sample was made of PBMCs. The CDR3: CASGRDTQYF. For the CDR3, the DNA is TGTGCCAGCGGGAGAGATACGCAGTATTTT.